The rows below give T cell receptor beta chains drawn from one sample of a study of T cell responses to AZD1222 COVID-19 vaccine. Clones were read by immunoSEQ multiplex PCR, and TCRdb kept only the in-frame ones, dropping some. The data show 130,000 to 150,000 clones, with around nine tenths seen just once and roughly 2.9% held by the top ten. Sequences were derived from peripheral blood, sampled on day 0 of MenACWY control vaccination. Receptor source: an adult in good health. The CDR3 runs from the conserved cysteine through the conserved F or W. The D gene is left open where the match is weak. Expanded clones are given a class, and other clones once, few, many or no size at all.

d_gene	abundance	v_gene	j_gene	CDR3nt	CDR3aa
-	-	TRBV2	TRBJ1-5	TGTGCCAGCAGTGTCTACAGCCCGTTCTGGCCCCAGCATTTT	CASSVYSPFWPQHF
-	-	TRBV2	TRBJ1-3	TGTGCCAGCAAGGGAAACACCATATATTTT	CASKGNTIYF
-	once	TRBV7-9	TRBJ1-6	TGTGCCAGCAGTCCACGGGCCCTAAAGGGGAATTCACCCCTCCACTTT	CASSPRALKGNSPLHF
-	-	TRBV5-1	TRBJ1-3	TGCGCCAGCAGCAGGGAGGGACCGACCTCTGGAAACACCATATATTTT	CASSREGPTSGNTIYF
TRBD1	-	TRBV18	TRBJ2-7	TGTGCCAGCTCACCGACAGGGGACTCCTACGAGCAGTACTTC	CASSPTGDSYEQYF
TRBD2	-	TRBV3-1/TRBV3-2	TRBJ2-1	TGTGCCAGCAGCCAAGGTAGCGGGGGTAGCAGTGAGCAGTTCTTC	CASSQGSGGSSEQFF
TRBD1	-	TRBV23-1	TRBJ1-2	TGCGCCAGCAGTCCCACGGACAGGGAGTATGGCTACACCTTC	CASSPTDREYGYTF
-	once	TRBV29-1	TRBJ2-1	TGCAGCGTTGACAGGGATCCAGGGTTGCAGTTCTTC	CSVDRDPGLQFF
TRBD2	-	TRBV4-2	TRBJ2-5	TGTGCCAGCAGCCAAGAGAGCGGGGAAGAGACCCAGTACTTC	CASSQESGEETQYF
-	once	TRBV29-1	TRBJ1-1	TGCAGCGTTGAAAGGGGCAGGAACACTGAAGCTTTCTTT	CSVERGRNTEAFF
-	once	TRBV6-4	TRBJ1-2	TGTGCCAGCAGTGACTCCGGGGGGCGCGACTATGGCTACACCTTC	CASSDSGGRDYGYTF
-	-	TRBV30	TRBJ1-4	TGTGCCTATGATTTGGCAACTAATGAAAAACTGTTTTTT	CAYDLATNEKLFF
-	-	TRBV27	TRBJ1-5	TGTGCCAGCAGTTTTAACCCCAATAGCAATCAGCCCCAGCATTTT	CASSFNPNSNQPQHF
-	-	TRBV5-1	TRBJ2-7	TGCGCCAGCAGGCAGGGCGGCGAGCAGTACTTC	CASRQGGEQYF
-	-	TRBV18	TRBJ2-5	TGTGCCAGCTCCCCTAGGCGGAGCGACGGGGAGACCCAGTACTTC	CASSPRRSDGETQYF
-	once	TRBV7-3	TRBJ2-7	TGTGCCAGCAGCCCTGGAGGGGGCCGGGAGCAGTACTTC	CASSPGGGREQYF
-	-	TRBV18	TRBJ1-3	TGTGCCAGCTCACCAAACAGCTCTGGAAACACCATATATTTT	CASSPNSSGNTIYF
-	-	TRBV3-1/TRBV3-2	TRBJ1-1	TGTGCCAGCAGCCAAGACAACAGCATGAACACTGAAGCTTTCTTT	CASSQDNSMNTEAFF
TRBD2	-	TRBV18	TRBJ2-7	TGTGCCAGCTCACCCGGGACTAGCGGGATTGGCTACGAGCAGTACTTC	CASSPGTSGIGYEQYF
-	-	TRBV6-5	TRBJ2-2	TGTGCCAGCAGTAATAGCGGACGAGCCGGGGAGCTGTTTTTT	CASSNSGRAGELFF
TRBD1	-	TRBV30	TRBJ1-1	TGTGCCTGGCAGGGGGGCGCCGGGGGTGCTTTCTTT	CAWQGGAGGAFF
TRBD1	-	TRBV14	TRBJ1-2	TGTGCCAGCAGCCTCTACCGAGACAGGGGCTTATATGGCTACACCTTC	CASSLYRDRGLYGYTF
-	-	TRBV29-1	TRBJ2-2	TGCAGCGTCCGGGACACCAACACCGGGGAGCTGTTTTTT	CSVRDTNTGELFF
-	-	TRBV5-6	TRBJ2-7	TGTGCCAGCAGCTTCGGTGGGAGAGTCGCCTACGAGCAGTACTTC	CASSFGGRVAYEQYF
-	-	TRBV7-2	TRBJ1-6	TGTGCCAGCACCCCCGTTAAACGGAAAAATTCACCCCTCCACTTT	CASTPVKRKNSPLHF
TRBD1	-	TRBV4-1	TRBJ2-7	TGCGCCAGCAGCCAAGTCAGGGACAGGGGGAGCGAGCAGTACTTC	CASSQVRDRGSEQYF
-	-	TRBV6-5	TRBJ1-2	TGTGCCAGCAGTTACTCAAGCTGGAACACTGGCTACACCTTC	CASSYSSWNTGYTF
-	-	TRBV4-1	TRBJ2-7	TGCGCCAGCAGCCAAGAAGCGAGAGGGCCACTCCACGAGCAGTACTTC	CASSQEARGPLHEQYF
-	-	TRBV6-5	TRBJ1-1	TGTGCCAGCAGTTCCGGCTCAGGCATATTTGAAGCTTTCTTT	CASSSGSGIFEAFF
-	-	TRBV25-1	TRBJ1-2	TGTGCCAGCAGTGAACGGCAGGCCCTTGGCTACACCTTC	CASSERQALGYTF
-	-	TRBV10-3	TRBJ1-2	TGTGCCATCAGTGATCTCCCCCAGGGTAACTATGGCTACACCTTC	CAISDLPQGNYGYTF
TRBD1	-	TRBV27	TRBJ2-2	TGTGCCAGCAGGTTACAGGGGGCCCACTTAAACACCGGGGAGCTGTTTTTT	CASRLQGAHLNTGELFF
-	-	TRBV7-9	TRBJ1-3	TGTGCCAGCAGCTTAGAGACTGGAGGAAACACCATATATTTT	CASSLETGGNTIYF
-	-	TRBV5-4	TRBJ1-1	TGTGCCAGCAGCCTCGAATCGAACACTGAAGCTTTCTTT	CASSLESNTEAFF
TRBD2	few	TRBV6-4	TRBJ2-1	TGTGCCAGCAGTGACTCGCCAGCGGGAGGCCATGAGCAGTTCTTC	CASSDSPAGGHEQFF
-	-	TRBV14	TRBJ2-7	TGTGCCAGCAGCCAAGATCCCCAGAGCTCCTACGAGCAGTACTTC	CASSQDPQSSYEQYF
TRBD2	-	TRBV24-1	TRBJ2-3	TGTGCCACCAGTGATCCCGGAGGGAGCGGGGGAACCGCAGATACGCAGTATTTT	CATSDPGGSGGTADTQYF
-	-	TRBV28	TRBJ2-7	TGTGCCAGCAGTCGGGGCTACGAGCAGTACTTC	CASSRGYEQYF
-	once	TRBV24-1	TRBJ1-2	TGTGCCACCAGTGATACCTCCGGGGGTAACTATGGCTACACCTTC	CATSDTSGGNYGYTF
TRBD1	-	TRBV10-2	TRBJ2-5	TGCGCCAGCAGCCAGGGGGACCAAGAGACCCAGTACTTC	CASSQGDQETQYF